This TCR beta chain was profiled in a study of preoperative IRX-2 immunotherapy in early breast cancer. This clone was seen a handful of times. Treatment given: preoperative locoregional IRX-2 cytokine immunotherapy. This phase Ib study tested locoregional IRX-2 cytokine immunotherapy given before surgery. The CDR3 loop spans 15 amino acids. Germline lookup yields CDR1 MNHGY and CDR2 SAAAGT. V was clipped by 10 bases and J by 0 bases, with 13 bases between them. Profiled with immunoSEQ multiplex PCR; TCRdb holds only in-frame clones, not every one. The sample gives approximately 5,500 clones, approximately 58% of which show up once; roughly 9.6% is in the top ten.

Material: tumor tissue, obtained before IRX-2 immunotherapy. This receptor was identified in a human donor with breast cancer. This chain joins TRBV6-8 and TRBJ2-6; a possible D gene is TRBD1 (6 bases). The CDR3 nucleotides read TGTGCCATCCATTCAGGGGCCTCTGGGGCCAACGTCCTGACTTTC. Translated: CAIHSGASGANVLTF.